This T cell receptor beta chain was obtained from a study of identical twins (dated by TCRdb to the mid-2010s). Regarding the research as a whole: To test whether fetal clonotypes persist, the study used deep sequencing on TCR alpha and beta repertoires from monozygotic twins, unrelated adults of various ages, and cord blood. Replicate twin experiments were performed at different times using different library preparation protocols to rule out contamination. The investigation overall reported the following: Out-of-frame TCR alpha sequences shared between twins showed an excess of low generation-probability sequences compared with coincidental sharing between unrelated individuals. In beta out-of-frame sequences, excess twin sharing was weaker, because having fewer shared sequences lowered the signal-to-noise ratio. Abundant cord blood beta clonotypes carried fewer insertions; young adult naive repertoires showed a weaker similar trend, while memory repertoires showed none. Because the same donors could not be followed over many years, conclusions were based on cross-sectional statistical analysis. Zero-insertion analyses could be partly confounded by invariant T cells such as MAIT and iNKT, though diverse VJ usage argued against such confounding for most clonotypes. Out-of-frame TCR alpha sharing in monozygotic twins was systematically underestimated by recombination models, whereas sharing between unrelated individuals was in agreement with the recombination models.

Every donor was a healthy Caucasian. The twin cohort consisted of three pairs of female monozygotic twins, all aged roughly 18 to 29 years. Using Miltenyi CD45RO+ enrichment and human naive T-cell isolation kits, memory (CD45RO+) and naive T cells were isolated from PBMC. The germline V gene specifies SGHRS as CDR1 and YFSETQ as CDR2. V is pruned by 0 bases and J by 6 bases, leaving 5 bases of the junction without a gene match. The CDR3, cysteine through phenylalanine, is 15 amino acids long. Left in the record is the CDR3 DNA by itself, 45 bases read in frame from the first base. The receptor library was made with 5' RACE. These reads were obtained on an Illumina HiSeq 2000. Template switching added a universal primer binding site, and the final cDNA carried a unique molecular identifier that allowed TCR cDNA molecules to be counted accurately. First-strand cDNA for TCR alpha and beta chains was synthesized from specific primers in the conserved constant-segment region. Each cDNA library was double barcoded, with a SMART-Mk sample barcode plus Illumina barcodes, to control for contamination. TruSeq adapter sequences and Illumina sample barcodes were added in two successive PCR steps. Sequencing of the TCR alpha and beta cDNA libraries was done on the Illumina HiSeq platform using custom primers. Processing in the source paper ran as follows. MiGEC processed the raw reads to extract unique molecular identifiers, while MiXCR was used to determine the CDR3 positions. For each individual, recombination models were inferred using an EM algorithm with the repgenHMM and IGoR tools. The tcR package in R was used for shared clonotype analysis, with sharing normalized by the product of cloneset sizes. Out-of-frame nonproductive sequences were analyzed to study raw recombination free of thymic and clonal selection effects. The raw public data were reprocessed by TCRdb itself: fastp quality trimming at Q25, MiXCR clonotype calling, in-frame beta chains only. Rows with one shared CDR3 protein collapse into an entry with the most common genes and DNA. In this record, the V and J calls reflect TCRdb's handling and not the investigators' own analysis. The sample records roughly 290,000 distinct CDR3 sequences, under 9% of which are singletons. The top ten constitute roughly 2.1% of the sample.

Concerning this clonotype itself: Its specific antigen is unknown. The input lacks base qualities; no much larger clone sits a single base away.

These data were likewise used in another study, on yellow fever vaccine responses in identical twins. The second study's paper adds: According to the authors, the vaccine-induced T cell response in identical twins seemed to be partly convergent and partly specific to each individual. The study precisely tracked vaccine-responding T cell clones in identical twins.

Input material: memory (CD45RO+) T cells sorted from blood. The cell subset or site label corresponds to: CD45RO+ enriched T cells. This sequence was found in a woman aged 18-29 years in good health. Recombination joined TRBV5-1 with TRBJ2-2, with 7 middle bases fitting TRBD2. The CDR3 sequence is CASSLEVSGPGELFF. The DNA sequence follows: TGCGCCAGCAGCTTGGAAGTTAGCGGGCCCGGGGAGCTGTTTTTT.